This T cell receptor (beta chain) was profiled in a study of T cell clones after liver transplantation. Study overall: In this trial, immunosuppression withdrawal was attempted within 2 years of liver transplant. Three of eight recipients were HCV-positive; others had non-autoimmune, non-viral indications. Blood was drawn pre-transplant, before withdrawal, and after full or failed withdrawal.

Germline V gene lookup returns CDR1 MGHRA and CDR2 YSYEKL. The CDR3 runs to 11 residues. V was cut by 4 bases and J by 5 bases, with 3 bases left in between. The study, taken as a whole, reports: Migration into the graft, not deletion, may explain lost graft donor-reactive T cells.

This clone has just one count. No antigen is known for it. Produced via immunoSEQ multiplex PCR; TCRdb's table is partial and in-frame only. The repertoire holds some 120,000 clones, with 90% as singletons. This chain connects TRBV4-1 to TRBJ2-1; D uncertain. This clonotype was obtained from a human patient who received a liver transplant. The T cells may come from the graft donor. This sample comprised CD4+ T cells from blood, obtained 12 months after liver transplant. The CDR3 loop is CASSLNNEQFF. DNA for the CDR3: TGCGCCAGCAGCCTAAACAATGAGCAGTTCTTC.